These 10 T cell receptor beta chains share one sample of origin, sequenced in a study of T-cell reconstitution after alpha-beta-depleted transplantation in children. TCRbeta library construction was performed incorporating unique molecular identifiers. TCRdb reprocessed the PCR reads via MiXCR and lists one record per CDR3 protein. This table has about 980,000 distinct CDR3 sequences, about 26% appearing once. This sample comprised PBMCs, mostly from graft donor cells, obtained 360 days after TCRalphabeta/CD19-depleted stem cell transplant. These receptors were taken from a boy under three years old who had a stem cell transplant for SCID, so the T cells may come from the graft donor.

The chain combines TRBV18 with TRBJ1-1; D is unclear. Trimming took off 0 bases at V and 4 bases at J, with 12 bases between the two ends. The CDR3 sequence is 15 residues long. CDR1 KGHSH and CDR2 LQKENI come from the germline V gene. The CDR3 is CASSPPGKSSTEAFF. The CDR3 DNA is TGTGCCAGCTCACCACCAGGGAAAAGTAGCACTGAAGCTTTCTTT.

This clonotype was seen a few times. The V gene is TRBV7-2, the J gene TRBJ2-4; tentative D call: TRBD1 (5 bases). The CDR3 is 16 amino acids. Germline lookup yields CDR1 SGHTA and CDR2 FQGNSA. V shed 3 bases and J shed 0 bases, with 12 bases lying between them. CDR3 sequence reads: CASSFRVGLAKNIQYF. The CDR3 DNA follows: TGTGCCAGCAGCTTTCGCGTGGGGCTAGCCAAAAACATTCAGTACTTC.

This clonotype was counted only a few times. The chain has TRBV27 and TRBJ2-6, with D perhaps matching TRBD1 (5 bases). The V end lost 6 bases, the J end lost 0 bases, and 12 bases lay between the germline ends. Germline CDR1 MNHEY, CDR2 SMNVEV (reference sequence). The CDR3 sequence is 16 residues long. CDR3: CASSYKGHSGANVLTF. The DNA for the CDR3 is TGTGCCAGCAGCTATAAAGGACACTCTGGGGCCAACGTCCTGACTTTC.

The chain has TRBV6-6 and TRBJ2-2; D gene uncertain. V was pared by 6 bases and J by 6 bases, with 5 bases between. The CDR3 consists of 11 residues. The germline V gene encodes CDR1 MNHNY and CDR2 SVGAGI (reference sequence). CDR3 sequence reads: CASSGPGELFF. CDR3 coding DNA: TGTGCCAGCAGCGGACCCGGGGAGCTGTTTTTT.

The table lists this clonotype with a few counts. CDR3 bases: TGTGCCACCAGCAGACCGCCGCTCACAGATACGCAGTATTTT. Translating it yields CATSRPPLTDTQYF. The chain is built from TRBV15 and TRBJ2-3; D is ambiguous. The germline gives CDR1 LNHNV, CDR2 YYDKDF (reference sequence). Deletions cut 2 bases from V and 2 bases from J, with 8 bases between. This CDR3 has 14 amino acids.

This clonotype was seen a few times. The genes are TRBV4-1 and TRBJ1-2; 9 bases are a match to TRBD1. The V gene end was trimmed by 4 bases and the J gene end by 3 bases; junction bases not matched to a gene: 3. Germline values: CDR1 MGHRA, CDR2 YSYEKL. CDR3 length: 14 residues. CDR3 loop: CASSLRDRDYGYTF. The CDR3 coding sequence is TGCGCCAGCAGCCTAAGGGACAGGGACTATGGCTACACCTTC.

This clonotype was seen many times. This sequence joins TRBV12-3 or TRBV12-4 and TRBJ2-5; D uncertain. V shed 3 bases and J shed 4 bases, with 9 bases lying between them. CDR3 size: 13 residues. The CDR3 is CASSFRGGETQYF. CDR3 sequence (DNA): TGTGCCAGCAGTTTTAGAGGCGGAGAGACCCAGTACTTC.

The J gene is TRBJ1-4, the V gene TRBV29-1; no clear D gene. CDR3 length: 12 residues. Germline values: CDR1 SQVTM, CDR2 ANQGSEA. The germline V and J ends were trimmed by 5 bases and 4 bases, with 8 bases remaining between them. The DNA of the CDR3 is TGCAGCGTTCTCCTCCTTAATGAAAAACTGTTTTTT. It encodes CSVLLLNEKLFF.

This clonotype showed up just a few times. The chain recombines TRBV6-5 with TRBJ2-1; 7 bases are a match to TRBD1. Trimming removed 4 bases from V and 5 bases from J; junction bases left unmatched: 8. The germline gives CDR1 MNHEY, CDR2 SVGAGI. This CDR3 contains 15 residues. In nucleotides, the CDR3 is TGTGCCAGCAGTTCGGCAAGGACAGGCCACAATGAGCAGTTCTTC. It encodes CASSSARTGHNEQFF.

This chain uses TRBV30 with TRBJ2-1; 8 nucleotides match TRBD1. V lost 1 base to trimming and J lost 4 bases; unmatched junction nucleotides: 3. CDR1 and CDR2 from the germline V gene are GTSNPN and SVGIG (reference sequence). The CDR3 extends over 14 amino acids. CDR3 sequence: CAWSGTGSYNEQFF. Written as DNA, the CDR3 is TGTGCCTGGAGTGGGACAGGGAGTTACAATGAGCAGTTCTTC.